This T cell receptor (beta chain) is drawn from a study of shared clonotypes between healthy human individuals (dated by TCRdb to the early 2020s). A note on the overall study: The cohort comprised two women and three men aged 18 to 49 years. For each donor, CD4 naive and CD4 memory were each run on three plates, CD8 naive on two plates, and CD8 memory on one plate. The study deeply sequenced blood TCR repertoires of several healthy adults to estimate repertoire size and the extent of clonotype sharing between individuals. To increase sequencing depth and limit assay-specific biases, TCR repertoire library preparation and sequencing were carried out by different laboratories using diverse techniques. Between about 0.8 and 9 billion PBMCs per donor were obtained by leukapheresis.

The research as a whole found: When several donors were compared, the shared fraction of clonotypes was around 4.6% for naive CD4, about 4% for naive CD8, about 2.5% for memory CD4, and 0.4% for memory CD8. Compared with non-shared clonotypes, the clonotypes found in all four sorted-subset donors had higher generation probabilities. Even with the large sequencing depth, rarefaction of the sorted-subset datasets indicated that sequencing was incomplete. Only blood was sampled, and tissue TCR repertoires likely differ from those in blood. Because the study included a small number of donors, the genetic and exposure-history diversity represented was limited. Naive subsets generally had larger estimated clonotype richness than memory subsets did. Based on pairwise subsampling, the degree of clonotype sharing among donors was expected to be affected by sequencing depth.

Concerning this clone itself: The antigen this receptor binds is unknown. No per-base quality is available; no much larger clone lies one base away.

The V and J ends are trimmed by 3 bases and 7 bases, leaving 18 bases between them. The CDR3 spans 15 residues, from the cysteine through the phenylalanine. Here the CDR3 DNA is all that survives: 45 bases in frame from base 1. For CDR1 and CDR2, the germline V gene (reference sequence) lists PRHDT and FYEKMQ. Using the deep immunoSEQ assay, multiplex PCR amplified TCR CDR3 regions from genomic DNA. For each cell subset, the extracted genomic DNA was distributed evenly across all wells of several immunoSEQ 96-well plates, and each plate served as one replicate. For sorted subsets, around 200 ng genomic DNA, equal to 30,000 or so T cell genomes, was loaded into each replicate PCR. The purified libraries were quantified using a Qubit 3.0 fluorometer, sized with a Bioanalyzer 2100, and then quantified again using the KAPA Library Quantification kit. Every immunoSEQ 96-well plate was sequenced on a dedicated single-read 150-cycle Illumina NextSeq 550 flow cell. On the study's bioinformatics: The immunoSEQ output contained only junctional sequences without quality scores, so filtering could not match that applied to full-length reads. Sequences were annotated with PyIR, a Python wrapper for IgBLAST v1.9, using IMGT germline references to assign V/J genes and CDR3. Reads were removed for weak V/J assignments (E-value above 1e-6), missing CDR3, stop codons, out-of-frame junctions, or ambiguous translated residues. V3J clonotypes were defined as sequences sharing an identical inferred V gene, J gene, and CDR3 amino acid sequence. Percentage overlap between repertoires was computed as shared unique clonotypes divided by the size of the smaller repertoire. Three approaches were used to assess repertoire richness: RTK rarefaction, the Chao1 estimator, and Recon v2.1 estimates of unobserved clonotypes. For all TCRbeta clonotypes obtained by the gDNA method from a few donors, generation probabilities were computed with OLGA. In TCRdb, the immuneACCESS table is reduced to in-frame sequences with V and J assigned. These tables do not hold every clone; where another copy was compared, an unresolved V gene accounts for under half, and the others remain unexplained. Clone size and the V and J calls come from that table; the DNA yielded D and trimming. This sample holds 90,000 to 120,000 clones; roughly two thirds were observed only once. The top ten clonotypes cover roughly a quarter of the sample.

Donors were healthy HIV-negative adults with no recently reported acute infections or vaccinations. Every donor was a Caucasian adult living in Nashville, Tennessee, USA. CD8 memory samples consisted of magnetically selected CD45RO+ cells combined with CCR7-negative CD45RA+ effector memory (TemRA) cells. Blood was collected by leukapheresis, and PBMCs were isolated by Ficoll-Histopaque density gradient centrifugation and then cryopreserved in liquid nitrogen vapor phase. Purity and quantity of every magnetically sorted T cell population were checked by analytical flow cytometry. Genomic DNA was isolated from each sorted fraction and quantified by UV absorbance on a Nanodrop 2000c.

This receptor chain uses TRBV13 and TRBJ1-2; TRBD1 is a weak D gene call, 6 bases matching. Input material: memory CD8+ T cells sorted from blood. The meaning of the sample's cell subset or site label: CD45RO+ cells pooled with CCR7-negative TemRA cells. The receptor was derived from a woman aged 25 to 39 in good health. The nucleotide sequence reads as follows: TGTGCCAGCAGCTTCGGGGACACGCTGGGTGCTGGCTACACCTTC. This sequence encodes CASSFGDTLGAGYTF.